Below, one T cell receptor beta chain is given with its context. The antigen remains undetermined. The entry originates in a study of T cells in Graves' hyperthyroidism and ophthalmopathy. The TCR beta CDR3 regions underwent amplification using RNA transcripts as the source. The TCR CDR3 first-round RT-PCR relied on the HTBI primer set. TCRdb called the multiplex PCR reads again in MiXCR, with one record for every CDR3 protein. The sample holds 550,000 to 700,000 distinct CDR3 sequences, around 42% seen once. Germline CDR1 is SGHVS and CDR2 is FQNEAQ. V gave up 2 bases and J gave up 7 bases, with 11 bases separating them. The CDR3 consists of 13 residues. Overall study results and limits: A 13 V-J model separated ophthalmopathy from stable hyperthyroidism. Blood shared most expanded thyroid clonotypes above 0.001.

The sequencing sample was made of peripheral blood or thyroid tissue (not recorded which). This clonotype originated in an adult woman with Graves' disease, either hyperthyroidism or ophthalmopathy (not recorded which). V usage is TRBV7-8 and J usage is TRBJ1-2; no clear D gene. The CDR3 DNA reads TGTGCCAGCAGCTTAACCGGGCGAGGTGGCTACACCTTC. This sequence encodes CASSLTGRGGYTF.